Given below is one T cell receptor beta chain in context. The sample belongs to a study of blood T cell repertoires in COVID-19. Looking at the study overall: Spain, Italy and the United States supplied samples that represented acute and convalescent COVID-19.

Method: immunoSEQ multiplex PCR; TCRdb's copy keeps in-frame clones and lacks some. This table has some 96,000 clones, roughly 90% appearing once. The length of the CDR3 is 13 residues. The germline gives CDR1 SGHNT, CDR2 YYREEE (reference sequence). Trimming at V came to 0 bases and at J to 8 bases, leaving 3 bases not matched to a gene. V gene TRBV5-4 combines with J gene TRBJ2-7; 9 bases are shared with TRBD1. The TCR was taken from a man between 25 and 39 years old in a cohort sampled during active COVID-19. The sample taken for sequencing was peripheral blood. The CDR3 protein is CASSLVGTGQQYF. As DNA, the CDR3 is TGTGCCAGCAGCTTGGTGGGGACAGGGCAGCAGTACTTC.